The clone carrying this TCR beta chain was seen a few times. The method was immunoSEQ multiplex PCR; TCRdb's version includes in-frame clones alone and lacks a portion of them. The table lists approximately 240,000 clones, over 75% of them singletons. The data were obtained in a study of blood T cell repertoires in COVID-19. Study as a whole: From T cells, B-cell-depleted T cells, or PBMCs came the material, which was cDNA or gDNA.

CDR1 and CDR2 from the germline V gene are MRHNA and SNTAGT. Germline trimming cut 3 bases from V and 5 bases from J; bases unmatched to any gene: 2. This CDR3 is 14 amino acids long. This sequence joins TRBV6-4 and TRBJ2-1, with 9 bases aligning to TRBD2. The sequenced material came from peripheral blood. This receptor was identified in a woman in her thirties or forties who had recovered from COVID-19. Here the CDR3 reads CASSEAGGHNEQFF. CDR3 bases: TGTGCCAGCAGTGAAGCGGGGGGACACAATGAGCAGTTCTTC.